Each of the 18 T cell receptor beta chains below was sequenced from the same sample in a study of cytomegalovirus exposure and HLA in healthy donors. Produced via immunoSEQ multiplex PCR; TCRdb's table is partial and in-frame only. The sample lists about 98,000 clones; about 83% were seen once. The sample was PBMCs. The receptors originated from a woman in her twenties or thirties in good health and CMV-seronegative.

The gene calls are TRBV4-1 and TRBJ2-1; 12 nucleotides agree with TRBD2. Trimming removed 0 bases from V and 5 bases from J; junction bases left unmatched: 2. The CDR3 sequence is 16 residues long. The germline V gene encodes CDR1 MGHRA and CDR2 YSYEKL. CDR3 loop: CASSQDLAGGNNEQFF. CDR3 DNA: TGCGCCAGCAGCCAAGACCTAGCGGGAGGGAACAATGAGCAGTTCTTC.

The rearrangement links TRBV4-2 to TRBJ1-1, with 7 bases lining up with TRBD1. The CDR3 extends over 15 amino acids. Germline CDR1 and CDR2: LGHNA and YNFKEQ. V trimming: 6 bases; J trimming: 1 base; junction bases outside the gene matches: 8. CDR3 amino acids: CASRLVDRANTEAFF. CDR3 DNA sequence: TGTGCCAGCAGACTTGTCGACAGGGCGAACACTGAAGCTTTCTTT.

The chain recombines TRBV5-6 with TRBJ1-5; D remains unclear. V shed 3 bases and J shed 0 bases, with 13 bases lying between them. Germline V gives CDR1 SGHDT, CDR2 YYEEEE. CDR3 length: 16 residues. The CDR3 loop reads CASSSSGHYSNQPQHF. Here the CDR3 DNA reads TGTGCCAGCAGCTCTAGTGGCCACTATAGCAATCAGCCCCAGCATTTT.

The CDR3 DNA follows: TGTGCCAGCAGACGGACAGGGGACTATGGCTACACCTTC. Amino acids: CASRRTGDYGYTF. V gene TRBV27 combines with J gene TRBJ1-2; 9 bases map to TRBD1. The CDR3 consists of 13 residues. Unmatched junction bases numbered 2, after V lost 6 bases and J lost 3 bases. Germline loops: CDR1 MNHEY, CDR2 SMNVEV (reference sequence).

This clone was observed a single time. The rearrangement links TRBV5-4 to TRBJ2-2; TRBD2 agrees at 7 bases. Unmatched junction bases numbered 8, after V lost 2 bases and J lost 7 bases. The CDR3 loop spans 15 amino acids. The germline V gene has CDR1 SGHNT and CDR2 YYREEE (reference sequence). The CDR3 region is CASSLGGGGDGELFF. The CDR3 DNA follows: TGTGCCAGCAGCTTAGGCGGGGGAGGGGACGGGGAGCTGTTTTTT.

The chain links TRBV2 to TRBJ2-3; 10 nucleotides line up with TRBD2. The CDR3 extends over 14 amino acids. Germline V CDR1 and CDR2: SNHLY, FYNNEI. Losses at the gene ends were 9 bases for V and 3 bases for J; bases not matched to a gene: 6. DNA of the CDR3: TGTGCCAGTGACGATAGCGGGAGGACAGATACGCAGTATTTT. It encodes CASDDSGRTDTQYF.

This clone turned up a few times. V is TRBV6-6 and J is TRBJ2-2, with 7 bases identical to TRBD2. Trimming cost V 2 bases and J 7 bases; bases outside gene matches: 10. Looked up from germline, CDR1 is MNHNY and CDR2 is SVGAGI (reference sequence). The CDR3 length is 16 residues. Here the CDR3 reads CASSYGSGGRGGELFF. CDR3 nucleotide sequence: TGTGCCAGCAGTTACGGGTCGGGGGGAAGAGGCGGGGAGCTGTTTTTT.

The chain links TRBV5-1 to TRBJ1-2; 8 positions agree with TRBD1. V lost 2 bases, J lost 4 bases, and 4 bases stayed unmatched. CDR1 is SGHRS and CDR2 is YFSETQ in the germline V gene. The CDR3 loop spans 14 amino acids. The DNA for the CDR3 is TGCGCCAGCAGCTTCCAGGGGGCTTCCTATGGCTACACCTTC. Translating gives CASSFQGASYGYTF.

This clone has a single count. The chain employs TRBV12-5 and TRBJ1-1; possible D gene TRBD1, 5 bases. V lost 7 bases and J 10 bases, leaving 19 bases between the germline ends. From germline, CDR1 is LGHNT and CDR2 FRNRAP. The CDR3 is made up of 13 amino acids. DNA of the CDR3: TGTGCTAGTGCCCCAGGGCGGGGAGGGTCAGCTTTCTTT. This codes for CASAPGRGGSAFF. Full variable domain (remainder filled in from reference TRBV12-5 and TRBJ1-1): DARVTQTPRHKVTEMGQEVTMRCQPILGHNTVFWYRQTMMQGLELLAYFRNRAPLDDSGMPKDRFSAEMPDATLATLKIQPSEPRDSAVYFCASAPGRGGSAFFGQGTRLTVV.

The chain links TRBV9 to TRBJ2-7, with 7 bases aligning to TRBD2. V was clipped by 0 bases and J by 2 bases; unmatched bases: 2. There are 14 residues in the CDR3. The germline V gene encodes CDR1 SGDLS and CDR2 YYNGEE. The CDR3 bases are TGTGCCAGCAGCGTAGCGGGAGGAACCTACGAGCAGTACTTC. Protein sequence: CASSVAGGTYEQYF. Using reference TRBV9 and TRBJ2-7 for the parts outside the CDR3, the full variable domain is DSGVTQTPKHLITATGQRVTLRCSPRSGDLSVYWYQQSLDQGLQFLIQYYNGEERAKGNILERFSAQQFPDLHSELNLSSLELGDSALYFCASSVAGGTYEQYFGPGTRLTVT.

This chain links TRBV5-1 with TRBJ2-7, with 7 positions matching TRBD1. The length of the CDR3 is 14 residues. J was trimmed by 5 bases and V by 4 bases; bases with no gene match: 9. Germline V gene data show CDR1 as SGHRS and CDR2 as YFSETQ. CDR3 loop: CASSVAQGTHEQYF. CDR3 coding DNA: TGCGCCAGCAGCGTAGCACAGGGGACCCACGAGCAGTACTTC.

This chain links TRBV5-4 with TRBJ1-2, with 9 bases identical to TRBD1. Per germline, CDR1 SGHNT and CDR2 YYREEE (reference sequence). The CDR3 has 13 residues. J was trimmed by 0 bases and V by 8 bases; bases with no gene match: 2. The CDR3 sequence is CASGQGSNYGYTF. CDR3 DNA: TGTGCCAGTGGACAGGGGTCTAACTATGGCTACACCTTC.

V usage is TRBV5-4 and J usage is TRBJ2-1, with 8 bases identical to TRBD2. The CDR3 totals 15 residues. Germline loops: CDR1 SGHNT, CDR2 YYREEE (reference sequence). The junction had 3 bases not matched to a gene; V was cut back by 4 bases and J by 0 bases. The CDR3 here is CASSRGGSSYNEQFF. CDR3 DNA sequence: TGTGCCAGCAGCCGCGGGGGGAGCTCCTACAATGAGCAGTTCTTC.

The chain links TRBV6-1 to TRBJ1-1, with TRBD1 matching over 9 bases. The CDR3 totals 14 residues. Per the germline V gene, CDR1 is MNHNS and CDR2 is SASEGT. V lost 2 bases and J lost 7; bases outside the gene matches: 5. CDR3 in DNA: TGTGCCAGCAGTGAAAACAGGGGGCGTGATGAAGCTTTCTTT. Amino acid sequence: CASSENRGRDEAFF.

The CDR3, as DNA: TGTGCCAGCAGCGGATTTCAAGGCAGCGGGAGTGTAGATACGCAGTATTTT. Translating it yields CASSGFQGSGSVDTQYF. The chain recombines TRBV7-9 with TRBJ2-3, with TRBD2 identical over 8 bases. Looked up from germline, CDR1 is SEHNR and CDR2 is FQNEAQ (reference sequence). This CDR3 has 17 amino acids. The junction had 15 bases not matched to a gene; V was cut back by 5 bases and J by 5 bases. The variable domain in full, with the rest retrieved from reference TRBV7-9 and TRBJ2-3, is DTGVSQNPRHKITKRGQNVTFRCDPISEHNRLYWYRQTLGQGPEFLTYFQNEAQLEKSRLLSDRFSAERPKGSFSTLEIQRTEQGDSAMYLCASSGFQGSGSVDTQYFGPGTRLTVL.

The chain couples TRBV7-6 to TRBJ1-5; 8 bases match TRBD1. The CDR3 is 14 residues long. Germline CDR1 and CDR2: SGHVS and FNYEAQ. Trimming removed 3 bases from V and 11 bases from J; junction bases left unmatched: 9. This chain's CDR3 is CASSFGQGSRSQHF. For the CDR3, the DNA is TGTGCCAGCAGCTTCGGACAGGGTAGTCGGTCCCAGCATTTT.

This CDR3 is CASGFSDRGYYNSPLHF. CDR3 bases: TGTGCTAGTGGTTTTAGTGACCGGGGGTACTATAATTCACCCCTCCACTTT. The V gene is TRBV12-5, the J gene TRBJ1-6; D is perhaps TRBD1 (5 bases). The V gene lost 3 bases and the J gene lost 3 bases, with 15 bases spanning the gap. The CDR3 extends over 17 amino acids. Germline CDR1 reads LGHNT; CDR2 reads FRNRAP.

The chain is built from TRBV9 and TRBJ1-1; 8 nucleotides match TRBD1. The CDR3 runs to 15 residues. The germline CDR1 and CDR2 sequences are SGDLS and YYNGEE. Trimming removed 3 bases from V and 0 bases from J; junction bases left unmatched: 4. CDR3 sequence reads: CASSAQGGLNTEAFF. The CDR3 DNA reads as TGTGCCAGCAGCGCACAGGGGGGGCTGAACACTGAAGCTTTCTTT.